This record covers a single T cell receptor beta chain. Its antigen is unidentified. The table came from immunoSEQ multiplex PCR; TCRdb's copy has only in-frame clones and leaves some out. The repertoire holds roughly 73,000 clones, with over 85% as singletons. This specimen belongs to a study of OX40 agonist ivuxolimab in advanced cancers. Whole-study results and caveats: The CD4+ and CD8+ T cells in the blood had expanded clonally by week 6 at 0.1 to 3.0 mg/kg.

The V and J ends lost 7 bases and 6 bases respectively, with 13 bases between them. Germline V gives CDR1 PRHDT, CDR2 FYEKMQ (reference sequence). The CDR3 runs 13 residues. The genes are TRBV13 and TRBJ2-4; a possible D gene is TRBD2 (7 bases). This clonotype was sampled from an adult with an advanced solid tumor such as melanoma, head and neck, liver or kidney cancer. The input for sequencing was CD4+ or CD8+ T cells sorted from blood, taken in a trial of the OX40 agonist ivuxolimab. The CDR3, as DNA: TGTGCCAGCAACGGGGGGCCTGGAAACATTCAGTACTTC. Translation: CASNGGPGNIQYF.